These 22 T cell receptor beta chains share one sample of origin, sequenced in a study of T cells after somatic rescue of genetic block. The protocol was immunoSEQ multiplex PCR, while the TCRdb copy is restricted to in-frame clones and leaves out a portion. The data hold 80,000 to 100,000 clones, with about 87% observed a single time. Material for sequencing was peripheral blood mononuclear cells (PBMCs). The receptors were gathered from a woman under 30.

This clone was seen a single time. The chain carries TRBV19 and TRBJ2-1, with 14 bases fitting TRBD2. Germline values: CDR1 LNHDA, CDR2 SQIVND (reference sequence). CDR3 length: 18 amino acids. V was pared by 3 bases and J by 5 bases, with 9 bases of the junction left unmatched. CDR3 DNA sequence: TGTGCCAGTAGTATCGTAGGACTAGCGGGAGGTCTTGACAATGAGCAGTTCTTC. This encodes CASSIVGLAGGLDNEQFF.

The gene calls are TRBV11-2 and TRBJ2-3; possibly TRBD2 for D (5 bases). Trimming took 5 bases from V and 4 from J, leaving 16 bases between them. This CDR3 region has 15 residues. Looked up from germline, CDR1 is SGHAT and CDR2 is FQNNGV. CDR3 DNA sequence: TGTGCCAGCAGCCCTAACCCGAGGACTTCAGATACGCAGTATTTT. It yields the protein CASSPNPRTSDTQYF.

V and J are TRBV5-1 and TRBJ2-1; D gene unclear. The CDR3 length is 16 residues. V was cut by 3 bases and J by 0 bases, with 13 bases left in between. The germline CDR1 and CDR2 sequences are SGHRS and YFSETQ. CDR3 region: CASSWRAASSYNEQFF. The CDR3 DNA reads TGCGCCAGCAGCTGGAGAGCTGCAAGCTCCTACAATGAGCAGTTCTTC.

This chain joins TRBV5-1 and TRBJ1-1, with 9 bases fitting TRBD1. In germline, CDR1 is SGHRS, CDR2 YFSETQ. Trimming at V came to 5 bases and at J to 4 bases, leaving 9 bases not matched to a gene. The length of the CDR3 is 15 residues. CDR3 DNA: TGCGCCAGCAGGACCGGGACAGGGATAAGCACTGAAGCTTTCTTT. Amino acids: CASRTGTGISTEAFF.

V and J are TRBV4-1 and TRBJ1-5, with D unclear. This CDR3 is 15 amino acids long. Looked up from germline, CDR1 is MGHRA and CDR2 is YSYEKL. Trimming took 2 bases from V and 0 from J, leaving 8 bases between them. CDR3 DNA sequence: TGCGCCAGCAGCCAAAGCATGCTTAGCAATCAGCCCCAGCATTTT. It is translated as CASSQSMLSNQPQHF.

This clone has just a few counts. The chain couples TRBV7-2 to TRBJ1-1; TRBD1 is a possible D gene (6 bases). Germline lookup yields CDR1 SGHTA and CDR2 FQGNSA. The V end was cut by 5 bases, the J end by 5 bases, with 12 bases between. CDR3 length: 13 amino acids. The CDR3 sequence: CASSTQQGTEAFF. The CDR3 nucleotides read TGTGCCAGCAGCACTCAACAGGGTACTGAAGCTTTCTTT.

The V and J genes are TRBV5-1 and TRBJ1-1; possibly TRBD1 for D (5 bases). V was trimmed by 4 bases and J by 1 base, leaving 11 bases between them. The CDR3 length is 14 residues. CDR1 is SGHRS, CDR2 YFSETQ, per germline. This CDR3 reads CASSPTVTNTEAFF. The CDR3 DNA follows: TGCGCCAGCAGCCCGACAGTAACGAACACTGAAGCTTTCTTT.

The chain has TRBV19 and TRBJ2-3; D is unresolved. The CDR3 loop spans 15 amino acids. V lost 6 bases and J lost 0, with 13 bases in between. Germline CDR1 LNHDA, CDR2 SQIVND (reference sequence). CDR3 loop: CASSPAARSTDTQYF. For the CDR3, the DNA is TGTGCCAGTAGCCCGGCAGCCCGTAGCACAGATACGCAGTATTTT.

V is TRBV4-1 and J is TRBJ2-1, with D uncertain. The V end lost 2 bases, the J end lost 0 bases, and 11 bases lay between the germline ends. CDR1 and CDR2 from the germline V gene are MGHRA and YSYEKL. The CDR3 covers 16 residues. The CDR3 is CASSQIDIFSYNEQFF. The DNA of the CDR3 is TGCGCCAGCAGCCAAATAGACATCTTCTCCTACAATGAGCAGTTCTTC.

The chain combines TRBV2 with TRBJ2-3; D ambiguous. V was clipped by 7 bases and J by 6 bases, with 11 bases between them. The CDR3 sequence is 12 residues long. CDR1 is SNHLY, CDR2 FYNNEI, per germline. Here the CDR3 reads CASILLVDTQYF. In nucleotides, the CDR3 is TGTGCCAGCATTCTTCTAGTTGATACGCAGTATTTT.

The genes are TRBV18 and TRBJ1-2; 7 nucleotides line up with TRBD1. This CDR3 spans 12 amino acids. J lost 5 bases, V lost 6 bases, and 3 bases had no gene match. Germline V gene sequence: CDR1 KGHSH, CDR2 LQKENI. The DNA of the CDR3 is TGTGCCAGCTCCGGGACAGCTTATGGCTACACCTTC. It encodes CASSGTAYGYTF.

The CDR3 protein is CASSPIGGEGETQYF. Written as DNA, the CDR3 is TGTGCCAGCAGCCCAATCGGCGGGGAGGGGGAGACCCAGTACTTC. The chain recombines TRBV7-3 with TRBJ2-5; 7 nucleotides align to TRBD2. The CDR3 consists of 15 residues. The V gene end was trimmed by 5 bases and the J gene end by 5 bases; junction bases not matched to a gene: 11. The germline CDR1 and CDR2 sequences are SGHTA and FQGTGA.

The chain employs TRBV4-1 and TRBJ1-1; TRBD1 is a possible D gene (6 bases). Trimming shortened V by 2 bases and J by 4 bases, and 14 bases separated the two germline ends. CDR1 MGHRA and CDR2 YSYEKL come from the germline V gene. The length of the CDR3 is 15 residues. The DNA of the CDR3 is TGCGCCAGCAGCCAACAGGACAGTGTGGCCACTGAAGCTTTCTTT. It is translated as CASSQQDSVATEAFF.

V and J are TRBV5-1 and TRBJ2-5; 7 bases agree with TRBD2. In germline, CDR1 is SGHRS, CDR2 YFSETQ. The CDR3 extends over 15 amino acids. J gave up 1 base and V 2 bases, and 5 bases lay outside the gene matches. CDR3 sequence: CASSFSGQSQETQYF. The CDR3, as DNA: TGCGCCAGCAGCTTTAGCGGGCAGTCCCAAGAGACCCAGTACTTC.

The chain carries TRBV28 and TRBJ1-2; a possible D gene is TRBD1 (5 bases). CDR1 and CDR2 from the germline V gene are MDHEN and SYDVKM. The CDR3 sequence is 13 residues long. V was clipped by 3 bases and J by 8 bases, with 13 bases between them. The CDR3, as DNA: TGTGCCAGCAGTTTCGGGGGATTAAGCGGCTACACCTTC. Protein product: CASSFGGLSGYTF.

This clone appeared a single time. The J gene is TRBJ1-2, the V gene TRBV30; D ambiguous. Per germline, CDR1 GTSNPN and CDR2 SVGIG (reference sequence). Trimming removed 0 bases from V and 7 bases from J, with 15 bases in between. The length of the CDR3 is 14 residues. The CDR3: CAWSVTGRRGGYTF. In DNA, the CDR3 is TGTGCCTGGAGTGTAACCGGCAGGAGAGGTGGCTACACCTTC.

The CDR3 nucleotides read TGTGCCAGCACCCTACAGGGGACCCCTGGAAACACCATATATTTT. Amino acid sequence: CASTLQGTPGNTIYF. This chain joins TRBV11-2 and TRBJ1-3; 7 bases line up with TRBD1. Trimming at V came to 7 bases and at J to 2 bases, leaving 8 bases not matched to a gene. Germline CDR1 SGHAT, CDR2 FQNNGV. The CDR3 runs 15 residues.

This clone was recorded only once. The chain recombines TRBV27 with TRBJ1-3, with D possibly matching TRBD1 (5 bases). CDR3 length: 13 residues. V lost 8 bases and J 2 bases, leaving 10 bases between the germline ends. CDR1 and CDR2 (germline): MNHEY, SMNVEV (reference sequence). The CDR3 DNA reads TGTGCCAGCCGCCGGGGGACTGGAAACACCATATATTTT. Its translation: CASRRGTGNTIYF.

This chain uses TRBV6-1 with TRBJ2-2; D remains ambiguous. The germline V and J ends were trimmed by 11 bases and 7 bases, with 11 bases remaining between them. This CDR3 region has 11 residues. Germline V gives CDR1 MNHNS, CDR2 SASEGT. CDR3 sequence reads: CAVNWIGELFF. CDR3 DNA sequence: TGTGCCGTGAATTGGATCGGGGAGCTGTTTTTT.

This clone is a singleton in its sample. CDR3 in DNA: TGTGCCAGCAGCTTTACTCTAGCGGACTCCTACGAGCAGTACTTC. Protein: CASSFTLADSYEQYF. The rearrangement joins TRBV5-4 to TRBJ2-7; 7 bases line up with TRBD2. Trimming took 2 bases from V and 0 from J; bases not matched to a gene: 5. CDR3 length: 15 amino acids. Per germline, CDR1 SGHNT and CDR2 YYREEE (reference sequence).

This chain connects TRBV4-1 to TRBJ1-2; D gene uncertain. The CDR3 length is 14 residues. Germline V lookup: CDR1 MGHRA, CDR2 YSYEKL. Deletions cut 1 base from V and 4 bases from J, with 10 bases between. DNA of the CDR3: TGCGCCAGCAGCCAAGTTGTATCTGTCTATGGCTACACCTTC. Its translation is CASSQVVSVYGYTF.

The chain uses TRBV18 and TRBJ2-7; TRBD2 agrees at 7 bases. Germline CDR1 KGHSH, CDR2 LQKENI. The CDR3 length is 16 residues. V lost 3 bases, J lost 3 bases, and 11 bases stayed unmatched. The CDR3 region is CASSPSAGDWGYEQYF. The CDR3, as DNA: TGTGCCAGCTCACCCTCGGCGGGGGATTGGGGCTACGAGCAGTACTTC.